This paragraph covers one T cell receptor beta chain sequence. TCRdb keeps only in-frame clones here, not all; method: immunoSEQ multiplex PCR. The table includes about 110,000 clones, about 80% detected once. The sample is drawn from a study of control samples from healthy donors and cancer patients. V shed 4 bases and J 4 bases; nucleotides not matched to a gene: 7. CDR1 SGHTS and CDR2 YDEGEE come from the germline V gene. The CDR3 contains 14 residues. This receptor was taken from a young man in good health. The sequencing input was blood. The V gene is TRBV5-8, the J gene TRBJ1-2; 7 bases are a match to TRBD1. CDR3 in amino acids: CASSNWDSIYGYTF. The CDR3 DNA reads TGTGCCAGCAGCAACTGGGACAGCATCTATGGCTACACCTTC.